The 20 T cell receptor beta chains listed next were all sequenced from one sample in a study of cytomegalovirus exposure and HLA in healthy donors. The PCR used 60 Vbeta and 13 Jbeta primers. TCRdb's table, derived via immunoSEQ multiplex PCR, lists solely in-frame clones and lacks some. The data hold some 150,000 clones, with around 83% observed a single time. Sequenced sample: PBMCs. The receptor source for this set is a woman aged 45-65 years in good health and CMV-seropositive.

The chain recombines TRBV18 with TRBJ1-3; possible D gene TRBD1, 5 bases. Germline CDR1 is KGHSH and CDR2 is LQKENI. Deletions cut 5 bases from V and 8 bases from J, with 16 bases between. The CDR3 spans 14 residues. CDR3 protein: CASSSTSRVDTIYF. DNA of the CDR3: TGTGCCAGCTCATCCACCTCCAGGGTTGACACCATATATTTT.

This sequence joins TRBV5-6 and TRBJ1-2; the match to TRBD1 covers 9 bases. From germline, CDR1 is SGHDT and CDR2 YYEEEE. The CDR3 has 16 amino acids. Trimming at V came to 5 bases and at J to 4 bases, leaving 12 bases not matched to a gene. CDR3 bases: TGTGCCAGCAGACCTGTAGGGACAGGGCCTTCCTATGGCTACACCTTC. Its translation is CASRPVGTGPSYGYTF.

The rearrangement uses TRBV6-6 and TRBJ1-1, with TRBD1 identical over 7 bases. V was pared by 0 bases and J by 6 bases, with 7 bases of the junction left unmatched. Germline-derived CDR1 and CDR2 are MNHNY and SVGAGI (reference sequence). The CDR3 has 15 residues. CDR3 residues: CASSYSRQGFPEAFF. As DNA, the CDR3 is TGTGCCAGCAGTTACTCGAGACAGGGCTTCCCTGAAGCTTTCTTT.

The rearrangement uses TRBV7-9 and TRBJ2-3, with 9 positions matching TRBD1. The CDR3 covers 17 residues. Germline V CDR1 and CDR2: SEHNR, FQNEAQ (reference sequence). V dropped 5 bases and J dropped 0; count of bases not matched to a gene: 9. DNA for the CDR3: TGTGCCAGCAGCCGGGACAGGGTGATATCTAGCACAGATACGCAGTATTTT. Translating it yields CASSRDRVISSTDTQYF. The full variable domain, completed using reference TRBV7-9 and TRBJ2-3, is DTGVSQNPRHKITKRGQNVTFRCDPISEHNRLYWYRQTLGQGPEFLTYFQNEAQLEKSRLLSDRFSAERPKGSFSTLEIQRTEQGDSAMYLCASSRDRVISSTDTQYFGPGTRLTVL.

The rearrangement links TRBV9 to TRBJ2-5, with a weak D call TRBD2 (5 bases). The germline V and J ends were trimmed by 0 bases and 7 bases, with 10 bases remaining between them. CDR3 length: 13 residues. Germline V CDR1 and CDR2: SGDLS, YYNGEE. CDR3 DNA sequence: TGTGCCAGCAGCGTAGATGAGGGTGGGACCCAGTACTTC. Its protein product is CASSVDEGGTQYF.

This clone was observed a few times. The chain combines TRBV29-1 with TRBJ2-1; TRBD2 matches 13 bases. Germline V CDR1 and CDR2: SQVTM, ANQGSEA. The CDR3 has 14 amino acids. Losses at the gene ends were 6 bases for V and 7 bases for J; bases not matched to a gene: 6. The CDR3 loop reads CSVWTSGSWNEQFF. In DNA form, the CDR3 reads TGCAGCGTGTGGACTAGCGGGAGTTGGAATGAGCAGTTCTTC.

V and J are TRBV7-9 and TRBJ1-3, with D tentatively TRBD1 (6 bases). The V and J ends lost 2 bases and 2 bases respectively, with 7 bases between them. CDR1 and CDR2 from the germline V gene are SEHNR and FQNEAQ (reference sequence). There are 14 residues in the CDR3. Here the CDR3 DNA reads TGTGCCAGCAGCTTAAGGGGGACTGGAAACACCATATATTTT. It yields the protein CASSLRGTGNTIYF.

CDR3 sequence (DNA): TGTGCCAGCAGTTACTCAGGGGAGGTCTACGAGCAGTACTTC. It translates to CASSYSGEVYEQYF. The V gene is TRBV6-6, the J gene TRBJ2-7; a weak D match, TRBD2 (6 bases). Germline lookup yields CDR1 MNHNY and CDR2 SVGAGI (reference sequence). Trimming removed 0 bases from V and 3 bases from J, with 9 bases in between. CDR3 length: 14 residues.

The genes are TRBV2 and TRBJ1-1; D unclear. Germline assignment: CDR1 SNHLY and CDR2 FYNNEI. The CDR3 covers 14 residues. Trimming took 4 bases from V and 1 from J, leaving 10 bases between them. CDR3 bases: TGTGCCAGCAGTGCGGAGACCGCGAACACTGAAGCTTTCTTT. Its protein product is CASSAETANTEAFF.

The chain employs TRBV14 and TRBJ2-1; no clear D. The CDR3 length is 12 residues. The V gene's germline CDR1 is SGHDN and CDR2 FVKESK. Trimming cost V 1 base and J 4 bases, with 2 bases left between them. The CDR3 DNA follows: TGTGCCAGCAGCCAAGCATACAATGAGCAGTTCTTC. Translated: CASSQAYNEQFF.

Only a few counts were recorded for this clone. The rearrangement links TRBV5-1 to TRBJ2-7; 12 bases agree with TRBD1. V shed 0 bases, J shed 3 bases, and the junction held 7 bases outside the gene matches. Germline CDR1 and CDR2: SGHRS and YFSETQ. This CDR3 spans 17 amino acids. CDR3 nucleotides: TGCGCCAGCAGCTTGGCAGCCGGGACAGGGGGCTTCTACGAGCAGTACTTC. Residues: CASSLAAGTGGFYEQYF.

The sample holds one count of this clone. The V call is TRBV7-9, the J call TRBJ2-5, with D perhaps matching TRBD1 (5 bases). Germline-derived CDR1 and CDR2 are SEHNR and FQNEAQ (reference sequence). The CDR3 runs to 14 residues. The ends were cut back, 3 bases at V and 3 bases at J, with 11 bases in the middle. The CDR3 DNA reads TGTGCCAGCAGCTTCCGTCAGGGAAAAGAGACCCAGTACTTC. Translated: CASSFRQGKETQYF.

The chain couples TRBV28 to TRBJ2-3, with no clear D. Germline V gene lookup returns CDR1 MDHEN and CDR2 SYDVKM. The CDR3 has 11 amino acids. Trimming shortened V by 4 bases and J by 7 bases, and 6 bases separated the two germline ends. The CDR3 bases are TGTGCCAGCAGTTACGGGTATACGCAGTATTTT. Protein: CASSYGYTQYF.

This chain connects TRBV18 to TRBJ2-2, with 8 bases aligning to TRBD2. Germline V lookup: CDR1 KGHSH, CDR2 LQKENI. After removal of 3 bases from V and 3 bases from J, the junction contained 3 bases not matched to a gene. This CDR3 is 15 amino acids long. Here the CDR3 reads CASSPGLVDTGELFF. CDR3 nucleotide sequence: TGTGCCAGCTCACCGGGACTAGTCGACACCGGGGAGCTGTTTTTT.

The chain couples TRBV20-1 to TRBJ1-1, with a weak D call TRBD1 (6 bases). V shed 3 bases and J shed 11 bases, with 13 bases lying between them. Germline V gene lookup returns CDR1 DFQATT and CDR2 SNEGSKA (reference sequence). The CDR3 length is 11 residues. CDR3: CSASYRDDAFF. The CDR3 DNA sequence: TGCAGTGCTAGCTACAGGGACGACGCTTTCTTT.

This chain connects TRBV29-1 to TRBJ2-3, with D maybe TRBD2 (6 bases). The CDR3 runs 14 residues. The germline CDR1 and CDR2 sequences are SQVTM and ANQGSEA. V was pared by 8 bases and J by 0 bases, with 15 bases between. CDR3 DNA sequence: TGCAGCTCCTCTGCGGGACCTAGCACAGATACGCAGTATTTT. This encodes CSSSAGPSTDTQYF.

The CDR3 DNA reads TGCGCCAGCAGCCCCGGACTACCCGACACAGATACGCAGTATTTT. Its protein is CASSPGLPDTDTQYF. The J gene is TRBJ2-3, the V gene TRBV4-1, with D perhaps TRBD2 (6 bases). V gave up 4 bases and J gave up 2 bases, with 13 bases separating them. Germline V lookup: CDR1 MGHRA, CDR2 YSYEKL. The CDR3 loop spans 15 amino acids.

The V gene is TRBV28, the J gene TRBJ1-6; D gene ambiguous. V lost 2 bases to trimming and J lost 5 bases, with 10 bases between them. The CDR3 runs 15 residues. Germline CDR1 reads MDHEN; CDR2 reads SYDVKM. Written as DNA, the CDR3 is TGTGCCAGCAGTTTAGTCCCGGGAAATAATTCACCCCTCCACTTT. It translates to CASSLVPGNNSPLHF.

The CDR3 spells CATSRMGQGDYGYTF. The DNA for the CDR3 is TGTGCCACCAGCAGAATGGGACAGGGTGACTATGGCTACACCTTC. J is TRBJ1-2 and V is TRBV15; 9 nucleotides match TRBD1. V was pared by 2 bases and J by 3 bases, with 4 bases of the junction left unmatched. Germline V gene lookup returns CDR1 LNHNV and CDR2 YYDKDF (reference sequence). The length of the CDR3 is 15 residues.

This clone is a singleton in its sample. One junction end disagrees with the germline gene, perhaps due to a read error. CDR3: CASTCPPGQLFF. CDR3 nucleotide sequence: TGTGCTAGCACCTGCCCTCCGGGACAGCTGTTTTTT. The rearrangement uses TRBV7-7 and TRBJ1-4; the match to TRBD1 covers 7 bases. This CDR3 has 12 amino acids. The germline V gene encodes CDR1 SSHAT and CDR2 FNYEAQ (reference sequence).